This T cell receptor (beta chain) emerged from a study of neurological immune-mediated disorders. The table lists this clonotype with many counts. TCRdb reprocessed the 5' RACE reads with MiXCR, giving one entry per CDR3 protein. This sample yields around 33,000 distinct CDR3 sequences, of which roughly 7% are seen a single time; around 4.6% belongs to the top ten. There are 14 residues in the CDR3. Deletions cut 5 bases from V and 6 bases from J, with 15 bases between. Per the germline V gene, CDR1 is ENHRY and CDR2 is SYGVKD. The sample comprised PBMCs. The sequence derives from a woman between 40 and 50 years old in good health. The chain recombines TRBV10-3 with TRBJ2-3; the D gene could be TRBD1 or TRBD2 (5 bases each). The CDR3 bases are TGTGCCATCAGTTTCCGGGACCCACTGGATACGCAGTATTTT. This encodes CAISFRDPLDTQYF.